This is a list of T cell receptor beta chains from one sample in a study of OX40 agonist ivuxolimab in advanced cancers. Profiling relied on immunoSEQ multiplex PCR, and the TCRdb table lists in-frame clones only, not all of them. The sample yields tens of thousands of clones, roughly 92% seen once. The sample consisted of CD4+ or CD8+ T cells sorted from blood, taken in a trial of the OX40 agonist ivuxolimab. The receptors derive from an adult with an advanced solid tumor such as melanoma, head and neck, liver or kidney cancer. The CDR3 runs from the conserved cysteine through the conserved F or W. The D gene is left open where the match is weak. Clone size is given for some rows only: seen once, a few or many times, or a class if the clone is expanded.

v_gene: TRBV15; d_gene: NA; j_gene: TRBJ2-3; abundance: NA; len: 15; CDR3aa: CATSRDYGGSDTQYF; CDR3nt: TGTGCCACCAGCAGAGATTACGGGGGATCAGATACGCAGTATTTT
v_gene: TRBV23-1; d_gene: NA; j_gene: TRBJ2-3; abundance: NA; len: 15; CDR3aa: CASSQPRDHTDTQYF; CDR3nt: TGCGCCAGCAGTCAGCCCCGGGACCACACAGATACGCAGTATTTT
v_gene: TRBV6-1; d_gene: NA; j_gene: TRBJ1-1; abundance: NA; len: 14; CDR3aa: CASSEVQMNTEAFF; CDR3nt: TGTGCCAGCAGTGAAGTCCAGATGAACACTGAAGCTTTCTTT
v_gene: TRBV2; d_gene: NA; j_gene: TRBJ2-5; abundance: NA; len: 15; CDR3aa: CASSERAVPQETQYF; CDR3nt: TGTGCCAGCAGTGAACGCGCGGTCCCGCAAGAGACCCAGTACTTC
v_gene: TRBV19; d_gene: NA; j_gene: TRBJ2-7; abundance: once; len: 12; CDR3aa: CARGNSTYEQYF; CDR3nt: TGTGCCAGGGGTAATAGCACCTACGAGCAGTACTTC
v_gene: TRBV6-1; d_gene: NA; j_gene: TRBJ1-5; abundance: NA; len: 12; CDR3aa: CASGAGPQPQHF; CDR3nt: TGTGCCAGCGGGGCAGGGCCTCAGCCCCAGCATTTT
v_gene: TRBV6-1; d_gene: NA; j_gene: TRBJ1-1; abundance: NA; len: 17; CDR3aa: CASSEGYAQGLNTEAFF; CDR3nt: TGTGCCAGCAGTGAAGGATATGCACAGGGTTTGAACACTGAAGCTTTCTTT
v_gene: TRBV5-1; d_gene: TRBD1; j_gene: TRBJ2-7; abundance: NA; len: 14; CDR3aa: CASSWDSLTYEQYF; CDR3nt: TGCGCCAGCAGCTGGGACAGCCTAACCTACGAGCAGTACTTC
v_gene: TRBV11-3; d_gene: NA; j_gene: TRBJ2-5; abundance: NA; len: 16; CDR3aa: CASSLGFKGGQETQYF; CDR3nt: TGTGCCAGCAGCTTAGGGTTCAAAGGGGGCCAAGAGACCCAGTACTTC
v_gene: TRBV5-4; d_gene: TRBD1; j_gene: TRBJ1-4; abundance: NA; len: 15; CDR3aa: CASSPGQGRDEKLFF; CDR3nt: TGTGCCAGCAGCCCCGGACAGGGGAGGGATGAAAAACTGTTTTTT
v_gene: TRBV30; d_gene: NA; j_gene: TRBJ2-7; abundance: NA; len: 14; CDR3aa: CAWSVLAVTYEQYF; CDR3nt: TGTGCCTGGAGTGTACTAGCTGTAACCTACGAGCAGTACTTC
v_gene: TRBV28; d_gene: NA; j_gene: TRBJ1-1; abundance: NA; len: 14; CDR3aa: CASSPGTVNTEAFF; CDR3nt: TGTGCCAGCAGTCCTGGGACGGTGAACACTGAAGCTTTCTTT
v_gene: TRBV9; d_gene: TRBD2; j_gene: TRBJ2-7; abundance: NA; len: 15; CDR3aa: CASSVGTSGAYEQYF; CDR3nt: TGTGCCAGCAGCGTAGGGACTAGCGGAGCCTACGAGCAGTACTTC
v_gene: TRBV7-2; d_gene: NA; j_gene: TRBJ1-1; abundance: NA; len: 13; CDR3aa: CASSLSRGTEAFF; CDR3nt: TGTGCCAGCAGCTTATCAAGGGGCACTGAAGCTTTCTTT
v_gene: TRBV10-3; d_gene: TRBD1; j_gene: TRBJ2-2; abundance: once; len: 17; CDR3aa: CAISLTTGGASTGELFF; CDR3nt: TGTGCCATCAGTCTTACCACAGGGGGCGCAAGCACCGGGGAGCTGTTTTTT
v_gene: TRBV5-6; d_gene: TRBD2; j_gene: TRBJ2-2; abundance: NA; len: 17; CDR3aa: CASSLALLAANTGELFF; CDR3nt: TGTGCCAGCAGCTTGGCCCTGCTAGCGGCGAACACCGGGGAGCTGTTTTTT
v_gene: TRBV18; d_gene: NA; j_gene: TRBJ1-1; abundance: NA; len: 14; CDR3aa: CASSPNQGEGEAFF; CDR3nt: TGTGCCAGCTCACCCAACCAGGGTGAGGGTGAAGCTTTCTTT
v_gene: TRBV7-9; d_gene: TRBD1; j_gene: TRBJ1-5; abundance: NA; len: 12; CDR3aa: CASSRDSQPQHF; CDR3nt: TGTGCCAGCAGCCGGGACAGTCAGCCCCAGCATTTT
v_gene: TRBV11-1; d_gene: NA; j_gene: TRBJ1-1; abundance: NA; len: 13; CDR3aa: CASSLTGSAEAFF; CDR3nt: TGTGCCAGCAGCCTCACAGGGTCGGCTGAAGCTTTCTTT
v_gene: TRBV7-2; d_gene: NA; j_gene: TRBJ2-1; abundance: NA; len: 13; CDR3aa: CASSLEWRFEQFF; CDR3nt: TGTGCCAGCAGCTTAGAGTGGCGATTTGAGCAGTTCTTC
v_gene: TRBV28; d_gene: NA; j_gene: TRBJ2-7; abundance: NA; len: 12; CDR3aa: CASSLLRKEQYF; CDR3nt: TGTGCCAGCAGTTTACTCCGGAAGGAGCAGTACTTC
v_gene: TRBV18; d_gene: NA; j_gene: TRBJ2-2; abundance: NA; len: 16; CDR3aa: CASSPGRGQNTGELFF; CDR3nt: TGTGCCAGCTCACCAGGACGAGGACAGAACACCGGGGAGCTGTTTTTT
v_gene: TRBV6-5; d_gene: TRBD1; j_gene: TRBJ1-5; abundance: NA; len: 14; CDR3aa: CASSYRAGGQPQHF; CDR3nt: TGTGCCAGCAGTTATCGGGCAGGGGGCCAGCCCCAGCATTTT
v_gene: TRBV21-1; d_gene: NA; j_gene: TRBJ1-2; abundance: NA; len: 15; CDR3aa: CASSLPGQGYYGYTF; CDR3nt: TGTGCCAGCAGCTTACCGGGACAGGGATACTATGGCTACACCTTC
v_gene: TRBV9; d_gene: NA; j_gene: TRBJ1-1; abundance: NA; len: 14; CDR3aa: CASTPDFMNTEAFF; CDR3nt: TGTGCCAGCACCCCGGACTTCATGAACACTGAAGCTTTCTTT
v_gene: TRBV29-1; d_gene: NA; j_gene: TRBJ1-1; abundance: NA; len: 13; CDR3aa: CSVERQYDTEAFF; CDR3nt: TGCAGCGTTGAACGCCAGTACGACACTGAAGCTTTCTTT
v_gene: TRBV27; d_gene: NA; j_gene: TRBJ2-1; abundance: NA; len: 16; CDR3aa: CASSLRLAGTYNEQFF; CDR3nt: TGTGCCAGCAGTTTACGTCTAGCAGGAACATACAATGAGCAGTTCTTC
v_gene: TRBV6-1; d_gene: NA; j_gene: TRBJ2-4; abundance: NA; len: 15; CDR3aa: CASSEALSGKNIQYF; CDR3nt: TGTGCCAGCAGTGAAGCTCTGAGCGGCAAAAACATTCAGTACTTC
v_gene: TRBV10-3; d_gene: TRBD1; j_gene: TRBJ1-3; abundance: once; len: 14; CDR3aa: CAISRGQGANTIYF; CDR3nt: TGTGCCATCAGTCGGGGACAGGGGGCAAACACCATATATTTT
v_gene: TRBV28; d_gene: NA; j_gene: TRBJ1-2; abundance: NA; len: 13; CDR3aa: CASTLWDNYGYTF; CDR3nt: TGTGCCAGCACCCTCTGGGATAACTATGGCTACACCTTC
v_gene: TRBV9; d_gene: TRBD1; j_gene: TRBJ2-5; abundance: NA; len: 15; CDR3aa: CASSVAGQPQETQYF; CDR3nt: TGTGCCAGCAGCGTAGCGGGACAGCCCCAAGAGACCCAGTACTTC
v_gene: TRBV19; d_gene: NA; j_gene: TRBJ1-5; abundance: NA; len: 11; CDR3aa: CASSPNQPQHF; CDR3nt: TGTGCCAGTAGCCCCAATCAGCCCCAGCATTTT
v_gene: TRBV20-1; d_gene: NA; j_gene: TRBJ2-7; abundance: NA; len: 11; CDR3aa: CSARDHGQQYF; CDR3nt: TGCAGTGCTAGAGATCATGGACAGCAGTACTTC
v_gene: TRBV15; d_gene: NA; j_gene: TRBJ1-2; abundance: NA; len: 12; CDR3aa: CATSIDHYGYTF; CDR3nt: TGTGCCACCAGCATCGACCACTATGGCTACACCTTC
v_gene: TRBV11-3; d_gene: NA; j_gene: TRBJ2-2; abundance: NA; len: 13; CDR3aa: CASSFVMTGELFF; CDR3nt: TGTGCCAGCAGCTTTGTAATGACCGGGGAGCTGTTTTTT
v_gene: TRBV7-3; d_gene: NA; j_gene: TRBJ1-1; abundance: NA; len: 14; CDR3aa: CASSLSPENTEAFF; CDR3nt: TGTGCCAGCAGCTTATCGCCGGAGAACACTGAAGCTTTCTTT
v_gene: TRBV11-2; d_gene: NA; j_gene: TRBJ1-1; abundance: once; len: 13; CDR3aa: CASSLAGTTEAFF; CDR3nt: TGTGCCAGCAGCTTAGCGGGGACCACTGAAGCTTTCTTT
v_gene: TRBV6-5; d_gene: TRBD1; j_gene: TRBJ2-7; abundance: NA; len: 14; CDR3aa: CASSLVGQGNEQYF; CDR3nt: TGTGCCAGCAGTTTAGTGGGACAGGGCAACGAGCAGTACTTC
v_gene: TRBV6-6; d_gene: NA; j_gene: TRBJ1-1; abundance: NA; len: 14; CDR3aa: CASSSPTGQTEAFF; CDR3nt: TGTGCCAGCAGTTCCCCGACAGGACAGACTGAAGCTTTCTTT
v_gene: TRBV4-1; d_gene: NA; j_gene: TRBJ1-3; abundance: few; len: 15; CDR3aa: CASSQDSGMGNTIYF; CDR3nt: TGCGCCAGCAGCCAAGATAGTGGAATGGGAAACACCATATATTTT
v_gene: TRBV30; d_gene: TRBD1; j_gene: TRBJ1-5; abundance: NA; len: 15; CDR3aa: CAWSVATGGRQPQHF; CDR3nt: TGTGCCTGGAGTGTAGCGACAGGGGGCCGCCAGCCCCAGCATTTT
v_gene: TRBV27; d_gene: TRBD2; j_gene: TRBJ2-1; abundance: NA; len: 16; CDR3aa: CASTRTSGSGVDEQFF; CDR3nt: TGTGCCAGCACCAGGACTAGCGGGAGTGGGGTGGATGAGCAGTTCTTC